The rows below give T cell receptor beta chains drawn from one sample of a study of T cells in Graves' hyperthyroidism and ophthalmopathy. TCRdb recomputed calls from the multiplex PCR reads with MiXCR, one row per CDR3 protein. In the table there are roughly 420,000 distinct CDR3 sequences, roughly 15% of which are singletons. Sequenced material: blood. The source of these receptors is a woman under 30 with Graves' hyperthyroidism. CDR3s include the opening cysteine and the closing phenylalanine or tryptophan. D genes are given only for firm matches. Clone sizes are given selectively: once, few, many, or a class where the clone is expanded.

clone_size d_call j_call v_call cdr3_nt cdr3_aa
NA TRBD1 TRBJ2-5 TRBV5-4 TGTGCCAGCAGCGTGACCGGGACAGGTCTCGCCAAAGAGACCCAGTACTTC CASSVTGTGLAKETQYF
few TRBD1 TRBJ1-4 TRBV29-1 TGCAGCGTCATCGACAGGGCTAATGAAAAACTGTTTTTT CSVIDRANEKLFF
few TRBD2 TRBJ2-7 TRBV5-1 TGCGCCAGCAGCTTAATAAGCGGGGGCCCCTACGAGCAGTACTTC CASSLISGGPYEQYF
many TRBD2 TRBJ2-3 TRBV28 TGTGCCAGCAGCGGGGGGGCCATAAGCACAGATACGCAGTATTTT CASSGGAISTDTQYF
many NA TRBJ2-1 TRBV5-1 TGCGCCAGCAGCTTCAGGGGCGCGGGCAATGAGCAGTTCTTC CASSFRGAGNEQFF
many NA TRBJ1-5 TRBV12-3/TRBV12-4 TGTGCCAGCAGTTTACAGGGACGGGGGCAGCCCCAGCATTTT CASSLQGRGQPQHF
few NA TRBJ2-2 TRBV16 TGTGCCAGCAGCCAAGAAGTGGGAACCGGGGAGCTGTTTTTT CASSQEVGTGELFF
many TRBD2 TRBJ2-1 TRBV20-1 TGCAGTGCTAGTAAAAGTAGCGGGGTAGGCAATGAGCAGTTCTTC CSASKSSGVGNEQFF
NA NA TRBJ1-2 TRBV3-1 TGTGCCAGCCGCAGGGCTGGCTATGGCTACACCTTC CASRRAGYGYTF
NA NA TRBJ2-7 TRBV5-1 TGCGCCAGCAGCTTGGGGACAGCATCTTCCTACGGGCAGTACTTC CASSLGTASSYGQYF
few NA TRBJ2-1 TRBV19 TGTGCCAGTAGTAGTTGGTCAGGTCCAGATGAGCAGTTCTTC CASSSWSGPDEQFF
many NA TRBJ2-7 TRBV7-3 TGTGCCAGCAGCCCCGAGCAGTACTTC CASSPEQYF
many NA TRBJ2-7 TRBV5-1 TGCGCCAGCAGCTTCGGACAGATGGGCTACGAGCAGTACTTC CASSFGQMGYEQYF
few NA TRBJ1-1 TRBV5-4 TGTGCCAGCAGCTTTAACGGACAGATGAACACTGAAGCTTTCTTT CASSFNGQMNTEAFF
many NA TRBJ1-1 TRBV5-6 TGTGCCAGCAGCTTTCGGAAGGGGTGGGCAACTGAAGCTTTCTTT CASSFRKGWATEAFF
NA NA TRBJ1-1 TRBV7-9 TGTGCCAGCAGCCACGAGGGCGATGTAGCTTTCTTT CASSHEGDVAFF
NA TRBD1 TRBJ2-6 TRBV18 TGTGCCAGCTCACATCGACAGGGCGACCGCTCTGGGGCCAACGTCCTGACTTTC CASSHRQGDRSGANVLTF
NA TRBD1 TRBJ1-1 TRBV7-9 TGTGCCAGCAGCAGTACTCAGGGGGGGACTGAAGCTTTCTTT CASSSTQGGTEAFF
NA NA TRBJ2-1 TRBV20-1 TGCAGTGCTACACCACCTGGGGCGGGAACCCACAATGAGCAGTTCTTC CSATPPGAGTHNEQFF
once NA TRBJ1-2 TRBV5-1 TGCGCCAGCAGCGCCTCAGGGGAGATTAACTATGGCTACACCTTC CASSASGEINYGYTF
NA NA TRBJ1-1 TRBV5-6 TGTGCCAGCAGCTTGGAATTCCAGTACGCTGAAGCTTTCTTT CASSLEFQYAEAFF
NA NA TRBJ2-2 TRBV6-1 TGTGCCAGCAGTCAGGTGATCGGGGAGCTGTTTTTT CASSQVIGELFF
few TRBD2 TRBJ2-2 TRBV5-4 TGTGCCAGCCGACTAGCAGGGAACACCGGGGAGCTGTTTTTT CASRLAGNTGELFF
many TRBD1 TRBJ2-2 TRBV30 TGTGCCTGGCAAGGGGGCGTGAGCACCGGGGAGCTGTTTTTT CAWQGGVSTGELFF
many NA TRBJ1-1 TRBV11-2 TGTGCCAGCAGCCCGGAGACAGGACTGAACACTGAAGCTTTCTTT CASSPETGLNTEAFF
many NA TRBJ2-7 TRBV24-1 TGTGCCACCACGGGCGAGCAGTACTTC CATTGEQYF
NA NA TRBJ2-7 TRBV27 TGTGCCAGCAGTTGGACAGCCAATGGGGAGCAGTACTTC CASSWTANGEQYF
few NA TRBJ2-1 TRBV4-2 TGTGCCAGCAGAGCCCGACTCCACAGCTACAATGAGCAGTTCTTC CASRARLHSYNEQFF
few TRBD2 TRBJ2-5 TRBV29-1 TGCAGCGTTGGATATAGCGGGAGTCGAGAGACCCAGTACTTC CSVGYSGSRETQYF
many TRBD1 TRBJ2-1 TRBV28 TGTGCCAGCAGTTTACCGGGACAGGGCAATGAGCAGTTCTTC CASSLPGQGNEQFF
many TRBD1 TRBJ2-5 TRBV20-1 TGCAGAGCACAGGGGGATGAGACCCAGTACTTC CRAQGDETQYF
many TRBD2 TRBJ2-1 TRBV6-2/TRBV6-3 TGTGCCAGCAGTTACGCACAAGGACTAGCGGATGCCTTTTACAATGAGCAGTTCTTC CASSYAQGLADAFYNEQFF
NA TRBD1 TRBJ1-5 TRBV19 TGTGCCAGTAGTATAGGGCCAGGGGGGAATCAGCCCCAGCATTTT CASSIGPGGNQPQHF
few NA TRBJ2-2 TRBV20-1 TGCAGTGCTAGAGATGGGGGGTCCGGGGAGCTGTTTTTT CSARDGGSGELFF
few NA TRBJ2-6 TRBV6-5 TGTGCCAGCAGTTCGACTGCTTCTGGGACCAACGTCCTGACTTTC CASSSTASGTNVLTF
many NA TRBJ1-1 TRBV6-1 TGTGCCAGCAGTTCCTCCCGGGGGAGCGCTGAAGCTTTCTTT CASSSSRGSAEAFF
NA NA TRBJ2-3 TRBV5-1 TGCGCCAGCAGCGTCGCGGCCCGCACAGATACGCAGTATTTT CASSVAARTDTQYF
few NA TRBJ1-5 TRBV28 TGTGCCAGCGATCACGACAGGCCGCCCTTAGCCCAGCATTTT CASDHDRPPLAQHF
many NA TRBJ2-3 TRBV2 TGTGCCAGCAGGGGGCTAGCGATTAGCACAGATACGCAGTATTTT CASRGLAISTDTQYF
many TRBD2 TRBJ2-3 TRBV9 TGTGCCAGCAGCGTAGCAGGTAGCGGGAGTGCAGATACGCAGTATTTT CASSVAGSGSADTQYF
many TRBD2 TRBJ2-7 TRBV6-2/TRBV6-3 TGTGCCAGCTCTGGACTAGCGAACTCCTACGAGCAGTACTTC CASSGLANSYEQYF
many TRBD1 TRBJ1-3 TRBV11-2 TGTGCCAGCAGCTTCGAGGGGGCGCGCGGAAACACCATATATTTT CASSFEGARGNTIYF
many TRBD2 TRBJ2-7 TRBV7-2 TGTGCCAGCAGCTTTCTAGCGGCTCAAGGCTACGAGCAGTACTTC CASSFLAAQGYEQYF
NA NA TRBJ2-7 TRBV29-1 TGCAGCGTTGAAGATTGGACGGGGATTAAATACGAGCAGTACTTC CSVEDWTGIKYEQYF
many TRBD1 TRBJ1-2 TRBV6-1 TGTGCCAGCAGTGAAAGGGGGGGGGACAGGGCGAACTATGGCTACACCTTC CASSERGGDRANYGYTF